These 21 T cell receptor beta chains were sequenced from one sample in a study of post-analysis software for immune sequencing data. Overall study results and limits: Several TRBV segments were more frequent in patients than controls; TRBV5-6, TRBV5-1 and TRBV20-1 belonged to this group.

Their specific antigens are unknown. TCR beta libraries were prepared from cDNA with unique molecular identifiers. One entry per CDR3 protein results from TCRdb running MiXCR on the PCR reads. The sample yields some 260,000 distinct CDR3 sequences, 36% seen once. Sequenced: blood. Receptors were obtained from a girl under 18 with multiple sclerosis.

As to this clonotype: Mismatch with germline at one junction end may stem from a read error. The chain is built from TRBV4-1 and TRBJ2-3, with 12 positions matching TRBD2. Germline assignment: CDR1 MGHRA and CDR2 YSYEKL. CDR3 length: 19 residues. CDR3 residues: CVSSQDVLAGGTNTDTQYF. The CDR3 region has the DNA TGCGTCAGCAGCCAAGATGTACTAGCGGGAGGCACCAACACAGATACGCAGTATTTT.

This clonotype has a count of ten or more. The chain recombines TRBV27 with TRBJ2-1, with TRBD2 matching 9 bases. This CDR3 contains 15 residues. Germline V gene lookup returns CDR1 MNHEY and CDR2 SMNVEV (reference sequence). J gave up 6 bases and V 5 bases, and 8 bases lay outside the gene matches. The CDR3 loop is CASSHTSGLINEQFF. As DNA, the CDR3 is TGTGCCAGCAGTCACACTAGCGGGCTCATCAATGAGCAGTTCTTC.

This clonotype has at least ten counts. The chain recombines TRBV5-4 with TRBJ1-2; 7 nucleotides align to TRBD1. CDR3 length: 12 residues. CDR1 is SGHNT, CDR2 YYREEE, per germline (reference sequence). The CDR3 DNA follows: TGTGCGGTGGAGGGGGCCGACTATGGCTACACCTTC. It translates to CAVEGADYGYTF.

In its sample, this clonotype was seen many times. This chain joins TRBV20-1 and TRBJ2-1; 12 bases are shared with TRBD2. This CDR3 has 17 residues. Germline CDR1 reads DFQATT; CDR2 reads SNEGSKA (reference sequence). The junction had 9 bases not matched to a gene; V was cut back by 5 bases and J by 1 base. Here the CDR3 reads CSALGLAGRRSYNEQFF. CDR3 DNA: TGCAGTGCTCTCGGACTAGCGGGGCGGAGGTCCTACAATGAGCAGTTCTTC.

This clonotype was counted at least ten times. Here the CDR3 DNA reads TGCGCCAGCAGCTCCTCCCGGGACGCCGCCGCTCTGGTGAATGAGCAGTTCTTC. Its translation: CASSSSRDAAALVNEQFF. This rearrangement joins TRBV5-1 to TRBJ2-1; D could derive from TRBD1 or TRBD2 (5 bases each). CDR1 and CDR2 (germline): SGHRS, YFSETQ. The CDR3 is 18 residues long. The V and J ends lost 3 bases and 7 bases respectively, with 26 bases between them.

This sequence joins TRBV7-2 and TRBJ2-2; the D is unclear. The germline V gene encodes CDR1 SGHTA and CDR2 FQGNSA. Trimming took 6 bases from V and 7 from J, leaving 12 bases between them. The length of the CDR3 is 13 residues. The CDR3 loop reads CASSRRLSGELFF. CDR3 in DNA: TGTGCCAGCAGTCGTAGGCTAAGCGGGGAGCTGTTTTTT.

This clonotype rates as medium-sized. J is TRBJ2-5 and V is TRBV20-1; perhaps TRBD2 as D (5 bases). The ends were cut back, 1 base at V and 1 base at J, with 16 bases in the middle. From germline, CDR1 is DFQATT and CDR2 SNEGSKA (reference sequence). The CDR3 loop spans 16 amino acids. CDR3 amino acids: CSARGLVAPIQETQYF. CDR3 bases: TGCAGTGCTAGAGGGTTGGTAGCGCCCATCCAAGAGACCCAGTACTTC.

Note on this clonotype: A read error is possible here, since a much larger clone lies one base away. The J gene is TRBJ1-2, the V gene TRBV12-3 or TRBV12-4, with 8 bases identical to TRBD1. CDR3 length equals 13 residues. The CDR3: CASSYRGSYGHTF. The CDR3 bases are TGTGCCAGCAGTTACAGGGGGAGCTATGGCCACACCTTC.

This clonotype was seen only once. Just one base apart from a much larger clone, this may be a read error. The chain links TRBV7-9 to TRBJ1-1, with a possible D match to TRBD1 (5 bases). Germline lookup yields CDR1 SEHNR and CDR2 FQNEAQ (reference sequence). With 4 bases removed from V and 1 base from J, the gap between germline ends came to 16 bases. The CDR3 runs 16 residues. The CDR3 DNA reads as TGTGCCAGCAGCTGCACCCAGGGAGGGTCGAACACTGAAGCTTTCTTT. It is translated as CASSCTQGGSNTEAFF.

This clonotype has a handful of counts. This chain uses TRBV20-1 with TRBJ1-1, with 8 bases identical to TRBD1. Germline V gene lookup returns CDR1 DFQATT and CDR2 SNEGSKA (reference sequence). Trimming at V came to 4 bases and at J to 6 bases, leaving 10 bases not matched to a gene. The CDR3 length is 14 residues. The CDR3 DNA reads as TGCAGTGCTAAGATTACTGGGACAGGCCCTGAAGCTTTCTTT. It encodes CSAKITGTGPEAFF.

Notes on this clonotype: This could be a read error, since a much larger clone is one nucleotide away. In nucleotides, the CDR3 is TGCGCCAGCAGCAGGGATGACAATGGCTACACCTTC. Protein sequence: CASSRDDNGYTF. The chain uses TRBV10-2 and TRBJ1-2; D may be TRBD1 (5 bases). Between the trimmed V and J ends, which lost 6 bases and 6 bases, there was a span of 11 bases. The CDR3 is 12 amino acids. CDR1 is WSHSY and CDR2 is SAAADI in the germline V gene.

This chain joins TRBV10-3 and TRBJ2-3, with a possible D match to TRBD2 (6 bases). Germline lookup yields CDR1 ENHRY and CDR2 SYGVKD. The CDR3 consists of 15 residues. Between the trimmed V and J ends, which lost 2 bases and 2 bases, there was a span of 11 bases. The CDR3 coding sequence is TGTGCCATCAGTGAGGCAGGAGGGTACACAGATACGCAGTATTTT. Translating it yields CAISEAGGYTDTQYF.

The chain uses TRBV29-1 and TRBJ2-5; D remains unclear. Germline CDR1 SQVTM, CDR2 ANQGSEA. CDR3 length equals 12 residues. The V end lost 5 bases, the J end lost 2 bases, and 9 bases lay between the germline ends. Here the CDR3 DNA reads TGCAGCGTTAAAACGGTACAAGAGACCCAGTACTTC. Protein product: CSVKTVQETQYF.

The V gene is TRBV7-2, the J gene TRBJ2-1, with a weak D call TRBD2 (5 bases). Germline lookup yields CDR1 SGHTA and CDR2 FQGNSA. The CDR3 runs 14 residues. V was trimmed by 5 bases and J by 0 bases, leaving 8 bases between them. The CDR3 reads CASSADYSYNEQFF. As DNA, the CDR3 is TGTGCCAGCAGCGCTGACTACTCCTACAATGAGCAGTTCTTC. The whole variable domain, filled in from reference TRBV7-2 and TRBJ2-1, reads GAGVSQSPSNKVTEKGKDVELRCDPISGHTALYWYRQSLGQGLEFLIYFQGNSAPDKSGLPSDRFSAERTGGSVSTLTIQRTQQEDSAVYLCASSADYSYNEQFFGPGTRLTVL.

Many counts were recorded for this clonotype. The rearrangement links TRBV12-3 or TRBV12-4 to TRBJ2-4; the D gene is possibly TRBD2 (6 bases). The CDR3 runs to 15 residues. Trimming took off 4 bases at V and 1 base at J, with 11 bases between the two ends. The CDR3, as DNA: TGTGCCAGCAGTTCGGGGGTCGTGGCCAAAAACATTCAGTACTTC. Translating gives CASSSGVVAKNIQYF.

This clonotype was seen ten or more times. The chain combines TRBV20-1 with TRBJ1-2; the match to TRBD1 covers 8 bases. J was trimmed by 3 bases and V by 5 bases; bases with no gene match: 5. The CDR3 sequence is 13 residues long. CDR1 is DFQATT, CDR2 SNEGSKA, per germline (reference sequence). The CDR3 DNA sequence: TGCAGTGCTGAGGGACAGGCGGACTATGGCTACACCTTC. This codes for CSAEGQADYGYTF.

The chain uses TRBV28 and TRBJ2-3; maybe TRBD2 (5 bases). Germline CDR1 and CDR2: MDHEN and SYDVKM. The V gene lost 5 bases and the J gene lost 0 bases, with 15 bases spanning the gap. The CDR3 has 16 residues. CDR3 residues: CASSLLGLTSTDTQYF. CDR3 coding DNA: TGTGCCAGCAGTCTTTTAGGACTCACTAGCACAGATACGCAGTATTTT.

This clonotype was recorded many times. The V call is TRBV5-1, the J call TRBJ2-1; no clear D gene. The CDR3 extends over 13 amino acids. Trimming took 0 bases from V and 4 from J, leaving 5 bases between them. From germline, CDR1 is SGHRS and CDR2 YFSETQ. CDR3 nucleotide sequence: TGCGCCAGCAGCTTGGACAGATACAATGAGCAGTTCTTC. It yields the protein CASSLDRYNEQFF.

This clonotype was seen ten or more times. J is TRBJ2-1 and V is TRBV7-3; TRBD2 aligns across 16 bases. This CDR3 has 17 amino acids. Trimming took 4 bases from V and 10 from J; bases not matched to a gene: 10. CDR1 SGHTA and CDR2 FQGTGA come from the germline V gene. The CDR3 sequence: CASSSGTSGRAAGEQFF. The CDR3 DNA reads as TGTGCCAGCAGCTCCGGGACTAGCGGGAGGGCCGCTGGGGAGCAGTTCTTC.

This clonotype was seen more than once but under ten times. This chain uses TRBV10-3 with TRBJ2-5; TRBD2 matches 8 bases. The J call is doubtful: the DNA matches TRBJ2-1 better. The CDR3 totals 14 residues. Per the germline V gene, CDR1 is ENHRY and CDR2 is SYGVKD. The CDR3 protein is CAIAPGGNQETQFF. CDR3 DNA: TGTGCCATCGCCCCGGGAGGGAATCAAGAGACCCAGTTCTTC.

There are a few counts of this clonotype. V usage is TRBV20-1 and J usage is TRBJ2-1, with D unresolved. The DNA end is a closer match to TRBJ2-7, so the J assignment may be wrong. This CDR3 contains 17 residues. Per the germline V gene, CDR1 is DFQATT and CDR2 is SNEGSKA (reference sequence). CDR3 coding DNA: TGCAGTGCTAGAGATATTTCTGACGCCGGGTCCTACAATGAGCAGTACTTC. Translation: CSARDISDAGSYNEQYF.